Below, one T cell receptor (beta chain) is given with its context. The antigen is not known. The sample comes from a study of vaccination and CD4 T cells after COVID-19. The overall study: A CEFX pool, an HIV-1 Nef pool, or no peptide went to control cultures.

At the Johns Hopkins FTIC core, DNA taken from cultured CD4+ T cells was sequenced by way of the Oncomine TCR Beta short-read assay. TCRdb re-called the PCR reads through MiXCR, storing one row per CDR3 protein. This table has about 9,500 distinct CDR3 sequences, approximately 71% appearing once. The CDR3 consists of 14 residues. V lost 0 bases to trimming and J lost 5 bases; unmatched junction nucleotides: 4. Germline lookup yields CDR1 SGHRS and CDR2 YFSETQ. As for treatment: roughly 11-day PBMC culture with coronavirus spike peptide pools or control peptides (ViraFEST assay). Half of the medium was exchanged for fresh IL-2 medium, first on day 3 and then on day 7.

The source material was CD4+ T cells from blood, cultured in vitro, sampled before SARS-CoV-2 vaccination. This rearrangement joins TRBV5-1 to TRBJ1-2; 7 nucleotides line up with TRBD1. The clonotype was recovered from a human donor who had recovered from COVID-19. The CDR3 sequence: CASSLGQGRYGYTF. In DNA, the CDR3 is TGCGCCAGCAGCTTGGGACAGGGAAGGTATGGCTACACCTTC.